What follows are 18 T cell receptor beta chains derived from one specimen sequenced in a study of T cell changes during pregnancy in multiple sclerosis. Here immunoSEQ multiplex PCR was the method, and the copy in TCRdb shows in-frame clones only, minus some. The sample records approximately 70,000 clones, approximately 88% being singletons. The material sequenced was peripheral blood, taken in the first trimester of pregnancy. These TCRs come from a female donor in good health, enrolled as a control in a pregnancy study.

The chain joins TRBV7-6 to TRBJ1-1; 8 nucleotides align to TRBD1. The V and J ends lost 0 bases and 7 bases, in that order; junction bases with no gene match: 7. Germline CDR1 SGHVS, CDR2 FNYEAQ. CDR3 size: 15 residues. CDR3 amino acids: CASSLASRGQSEAFF. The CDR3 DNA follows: TGTGCCAGCAGCTTAGCCTCCAGGGGGCAAAGTGAAGCTTTCTTT.

For the CDR3, the DNA is TGTGCCAGCAGAGTGGACAGCGCTCTGACCTCACCCCTCCACTTT. It yields the protein CASRVDSALTSPLHF. The chain employs TRBV6-5 and TRBJ1-6, with a possible D match to TRBD1 (6 bases). This CDR3 region has 15 residues. Trimming took off 6 bases at V and 10 bases at J, with 19 bases between the two ends. The germline V gene encodes CDR1 MNHEY and CDR2 SVGAGI.

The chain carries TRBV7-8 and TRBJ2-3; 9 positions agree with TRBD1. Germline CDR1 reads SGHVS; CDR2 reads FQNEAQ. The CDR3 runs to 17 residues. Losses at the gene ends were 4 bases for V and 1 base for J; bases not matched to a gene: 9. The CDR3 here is CASSSGTGTQGTDTQYF. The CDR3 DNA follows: TGTGCCAGCAGCTCCGGGACAGGGACGCAGGGCACAGATACGCAGTATTTT.

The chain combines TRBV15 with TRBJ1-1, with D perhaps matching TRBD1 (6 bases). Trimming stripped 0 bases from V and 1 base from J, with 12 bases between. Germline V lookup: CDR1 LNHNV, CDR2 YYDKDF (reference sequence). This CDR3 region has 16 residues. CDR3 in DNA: TGTGCCACCAGCAGAGAGGGGGCAGACAGGAACACTGAAGCTTTCTTT. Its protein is CATSREGADRNTEAFF.

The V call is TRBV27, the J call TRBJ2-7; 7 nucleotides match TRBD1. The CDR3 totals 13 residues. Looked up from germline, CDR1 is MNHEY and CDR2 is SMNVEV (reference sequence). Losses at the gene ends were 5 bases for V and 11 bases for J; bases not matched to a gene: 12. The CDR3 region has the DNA TGTGCCAGCAGTCAATCCGGGACAGCGAGGGAGTACTTC. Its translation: CASSQSGTAREYF.

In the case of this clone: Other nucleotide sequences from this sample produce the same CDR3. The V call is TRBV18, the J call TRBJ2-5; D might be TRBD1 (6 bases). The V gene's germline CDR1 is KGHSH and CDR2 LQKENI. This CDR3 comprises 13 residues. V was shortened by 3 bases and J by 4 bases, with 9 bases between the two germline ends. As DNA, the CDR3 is TGTGCCAGCTCACCGCAACAGGGAGAGACCCAGTACTTC. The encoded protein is CASSPQQGETQYF.

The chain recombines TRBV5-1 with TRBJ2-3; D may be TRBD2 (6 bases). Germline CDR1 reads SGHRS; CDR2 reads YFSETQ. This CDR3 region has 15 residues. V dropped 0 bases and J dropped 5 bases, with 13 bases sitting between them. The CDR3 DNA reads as TGCGCCAGCAGCTTGGGAGGCGGGCGGGGAGATACGCAGTATTTT. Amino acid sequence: CASSLGGGRGDTQYF.

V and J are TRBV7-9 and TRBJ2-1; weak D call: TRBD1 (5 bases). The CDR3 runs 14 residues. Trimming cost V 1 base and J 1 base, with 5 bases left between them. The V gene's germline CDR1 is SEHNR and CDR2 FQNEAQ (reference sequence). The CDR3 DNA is TGTGCCAGCAGCTTAGAGGGGTCCTACAATGAGCAGTTCTTC. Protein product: CASSLEGSYNEQFF.

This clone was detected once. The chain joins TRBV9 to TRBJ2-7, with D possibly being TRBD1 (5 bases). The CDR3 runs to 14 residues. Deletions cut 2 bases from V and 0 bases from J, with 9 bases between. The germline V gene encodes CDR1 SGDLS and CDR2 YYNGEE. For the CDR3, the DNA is TGTGCCAGCAGCGTTACAGGAATCTCCTACGAGCAGTACTTC. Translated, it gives CASSVTGISYEQYF.

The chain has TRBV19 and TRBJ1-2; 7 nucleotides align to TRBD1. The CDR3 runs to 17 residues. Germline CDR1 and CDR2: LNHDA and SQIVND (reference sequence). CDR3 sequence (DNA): TGTGCTACCAGTAAGGCACGAGGGACAGTAGAAGGGTATGGCTACACCTTC. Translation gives CATSKARGTVEGYGYTF.

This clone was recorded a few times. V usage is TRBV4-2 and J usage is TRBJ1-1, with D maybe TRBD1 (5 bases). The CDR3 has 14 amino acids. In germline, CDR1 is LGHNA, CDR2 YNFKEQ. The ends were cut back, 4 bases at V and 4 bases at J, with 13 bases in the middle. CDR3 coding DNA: TGTGCCAGCAGCCCCCCCCAGGGAGGCACTGAAGCTTTCTTT. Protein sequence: CASSPPQGGTEAFF.

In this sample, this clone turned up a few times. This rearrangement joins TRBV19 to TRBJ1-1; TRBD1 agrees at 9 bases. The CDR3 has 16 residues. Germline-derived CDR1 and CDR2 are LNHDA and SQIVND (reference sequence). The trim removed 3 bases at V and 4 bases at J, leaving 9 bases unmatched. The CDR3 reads CASSIQPGQGITEAFF. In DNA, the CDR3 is TGTGCCAGTAGTATTCAACCGGGACAGGGTATCACTGAAGCTTTCTTT.

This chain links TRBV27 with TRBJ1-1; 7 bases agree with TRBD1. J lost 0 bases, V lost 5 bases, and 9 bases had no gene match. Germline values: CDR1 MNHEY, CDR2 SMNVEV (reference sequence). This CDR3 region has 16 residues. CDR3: CASSGPGQRMNTEAFF. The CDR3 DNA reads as TGTGCCAGCAGTGGACCGGGACAGCGAATGAACACTGAAGCTTTCTTT.

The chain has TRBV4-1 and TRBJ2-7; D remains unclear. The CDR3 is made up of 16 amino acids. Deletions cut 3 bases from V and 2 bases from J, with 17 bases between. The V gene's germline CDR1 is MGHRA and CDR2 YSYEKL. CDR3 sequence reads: CASSHLGPPQAYEQYF. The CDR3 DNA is TGCGCCAGCAGCCATCTTGGCCCCCCTCAGGCCTACGAGCAGTACTTC.

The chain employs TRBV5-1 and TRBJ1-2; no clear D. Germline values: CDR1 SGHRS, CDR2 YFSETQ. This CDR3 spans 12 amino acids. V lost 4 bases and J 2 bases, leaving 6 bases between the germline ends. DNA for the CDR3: TGCGCCAGCAGCCAGGAAAACTATGGCTACACCTTC. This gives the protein CASSQENYGYTF.

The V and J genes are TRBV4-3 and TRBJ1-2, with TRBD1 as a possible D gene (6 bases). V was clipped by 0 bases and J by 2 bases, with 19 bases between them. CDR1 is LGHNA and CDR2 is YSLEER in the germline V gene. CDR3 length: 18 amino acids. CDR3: CASSQDPWGQLKNYGYTF. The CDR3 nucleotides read TGCGCCAGCAGCCAAGATCCGTGGGGGCAGCTGAAGAACTATGGCTACACCTTC.

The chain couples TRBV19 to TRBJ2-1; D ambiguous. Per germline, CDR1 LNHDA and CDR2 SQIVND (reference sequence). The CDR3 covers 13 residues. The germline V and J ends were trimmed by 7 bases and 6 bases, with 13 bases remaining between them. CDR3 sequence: CASTPRLGNEQFF. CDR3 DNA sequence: TGTGCCAGTACCCCGAGGCTGGGCAATGAGCAGTTCTTC.

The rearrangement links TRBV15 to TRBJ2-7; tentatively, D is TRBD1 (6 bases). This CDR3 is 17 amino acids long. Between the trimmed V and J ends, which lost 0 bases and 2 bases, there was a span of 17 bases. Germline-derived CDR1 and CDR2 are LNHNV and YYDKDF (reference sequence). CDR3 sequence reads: CATSRDFDQGLTYEQYF. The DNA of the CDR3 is TGTGCCACCAGCAGAGATTTCGATCAGGGGCTGACCTACGAGCAGTACTTC. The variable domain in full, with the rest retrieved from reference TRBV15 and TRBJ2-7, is DAMVIQNPRYQVTQFGKPVTLSCSQTLNHNVMYWYQQKSSQAPKLLFHYYDKDFNNEADTPDNFQSRRPNTSFCFLDIRSPGLGDTAMYLCATSRDFDQGLTYEQYFGPGTRLTVT.